Listed here are 26 T cell receptor beta chains from one sample, sequenced in a study of blood T cell repertoires in COVID-19. Assay: immunoSEQ multiplex PCR; the TCRdb copy retains only in-frame clones and omits some. Here the sample spans around 50,000 clones, 70% to 90% being singletons. Sequenced material: peripheral blood. All receptors derive from a human donor in a cohort sampled during active COVID-19.

In DNA, the CDR3 is TGTGCCAGCATGAGCAACCGGAATTCACCCCTCCACTTT. Its translation: CASMSNRNSPLHF. The chain recombines TRBV2 with TRBJ1-6; D unresolved. V gave up 7 bases and J gave up 7 bases, with 11 bases separating them. Germline V lookup: CDR1 SNHLY, CDR2 FYNNEI. The CDR3 spans 13 residues.

The chain carries TRBV7-9 and TRBJ2-1, with TRBD1 identical over 8 bases. From germline, CDR1 is SEHNR and CDR2 FQNEAQ (reference sequence). The ends lost 5 bases at V and 5 bases at J; junction bases unmatched: 8. The CDR3 totals 15 residues. The CDR3 here is CASSAGQGGNNEQFF. The CDR3 DNA sequence: TGTGCCAGCAGCGCAGGACAGGGTGGAAACAATGAGCAGTTCTTC.

The chain links TRBV6-5 to TRBJ2-2; a possible D gene is TRBD1 (5 bases). The CDR3 spans 14 residues. CDR1 and CDR2 from the germline V gene are MNHEY and SVGAGI. The ends were cut back, 7 bases at V and 1 base at J, with 10 bases in the middle. The CDR3 DNA reads as TGTGCCAGCAAGGGCCAGGGGAACACCGGGGAGCTGTTTTTT. As protein: CASKGQGNTGELFF.

This chain joins TRBV5-1 and TRBJ2-5; TRBD1 matches at 7 bases. From germline, CDR1 is SGHRS and CDR2 YFSETQ. This CDR3 region has 14 residues. V lost 4 bases and J lost 2; bases outside the gene matches: 5. For the CDR3, the DNA is TGCGCCAGCAGCGAAGGGGGCGTACAAGAGACCCAGTACTTC. It specifies CASSEGGVQETQYF.

The chain joins TRBV4-1 to TRBJ2-5; D is ambiguous. V dropped 0 bases and J dropped 0 bases, with 14 bases sitting between them. The V gene's germline CDR1 is MGHRA and CDR2 YSYEKL. The CDR3 loop spans 17 amino acids. The CDR3 sequence is CASSQDVQAEYQETQYF. CDR3 sequence (DNA): TGCGCCAGCAGCCAAGATGTGCAGGCAGAGTACCAAGAGACCCAGTACTTC.

The chain joins TRBV10-1 to TRBJ2-2; 7 bases are shared with TRBD1. This CDR3 spans 14 amino acids. Germline CDR1 reads WNHNN; CDR2 reads SYGVQD (reference sequence). The V gene end was trimmed by 2 bases and the J gene end by 7 bases; junction bases not matched to a gene: 4. The CDR3: CASSETAGGGELFF. CDR3 nucleotide sequence: TGCGCCAGCAGTGAGACGGCAGGGGGCGGGGAGCTGTTTTTT.

The genes are TRBV19 and TRBJ1-1; 8 bases align to TRBD1. Germline V gene lookup returns CDR1 LNHDA and CDR2 SQIVND (reference sequence). The CDR3 contains 15 residues. The J segment lost 3 bases and the V segment lost 6 bases, leaving 9 bases of the junction unmatched. CDR3 DNA: TGTGCCAGTAGATTTCAGGGGGCTGGTGACACTGAAGCTTTCTTT. It encodes CASRFQGAGDTEAFF.

The chain joins TRBV2 to TRBJ2-1; possibly TRBD2 for D (7 bases). The CDR3 contains 15 residues. Deletions cut 4 bases from V and 4 bases from J, with 14 bases between. Per the germline V gene, CDR1 is SNHLY and CDR2 is FYNNEI. CDR3 nucleotides: TGTGCCAGCAGTGTGGGCGGGGGCAGGTACAATGAGCAGTTCTTC. This translates into CASSVGGGRYNEQFF.

The chain employs TRBV5-1 and TRBJ1-1; D is unclear. There are 14 residues in the CDR3. V was pared by 3 bases and J by 0 bases, with 9 bases between. Per germline, CDR1 SGHRS and CDR2 YFSETQ. CDR3 sequence (DNA): TGCGCCAGCAGCTGGATGACACTGAACACTGAAGCTTTCTTT. Translating gives CASSWMTLNTEAFF.

V and J are TRBV19 and TRBJ2-1; TRBD1 is a possible D gene (6 bases). CDR3 length: 16 amino acids. Trimming pared 3 bases from V and 9 bases from J, leaving 21 bases between. The germline V gene encodes CDR1 LNHDA and CDR2 SQIVND (reference sequence). CDR3 amino acids: CASSITSLQGGGEQFF. CDR3 in DNA: TGTGCCAGTAGTATCACCTCCTTACAGGGTGGGGGTGAGCAGTTCTTC.

The chain recombines TRBV29-1 with TRBJ2-7; D is uncertain. CDR1 SQVTM and CDR2 ANQGSEA come from the germline V gene. The CDR3 loop spans 12 amino acids. The ends were cut back, 6 bases at V and 5 bases at J, with 14 bases in the middle. CDR3 coding DNA: TGCAGCGTCCTTCCTAGACGGGACGAGCAGTACTTC. It is translated as CSVLPRRDEQYF.

The chain employs TRBV6-2 or TRBV6-3 and TRBJ1-2; 8 positions match TRBD1. The CDR3 extends over 14 amino acids. Germline trimming cut 4 bases from V and 8 bases from J; bases unmatched to any gene: 9. Germline assignment: CDR1 MNHEY and CDR2 SVGEGT. In nucleotides, the CDR3 is TGTGCCAGCAGTTTATCCGGACAGGGAGGGGGCTACACCTTC. Protein product: CASSLSGQGGGYTF.

The J gene is TRBJ1-2, the V gene TRBV29-1; no firm D call. V was pared by 4 bases and J by 10 bases, with 16 bases between. CDR3 length: 12 amino acids. Germline V gene data show CDR1 as SQVTM and CDR2 as ANQGSEA. The CDR3 loop is CSVGHGLVVYTF. The CDR3 DNA follows: TGCAGCGTTGGACACGGCCTGGTCGTCTACACCTTC. The variable domain in full, completed from reference TRBV29-1 and TRBJ1-2, reads SAVISQKPSRDICQRGTSLTIQCQVDSQVTMMFWYRQQPGQSLTLIATANQGSEATYESGFVIDKFPISRPNLTFSTLTVSNMSPEDSSIYLCSVGHGLVVYTFGSGTRLTVV.

The chain carries TRBV2 and TRBJ2-7, with TRBD2 matching 12 bases. The V gene's germline CDR1 is SNHLY and CDR2 FYNNEI. The ends lost 2 bases at V and 2 bases at J; junction bases unmatched: 1. This CDR3 is 15 amino acids long. The CDR3: CASSEPSGGAYEQYF. DNA for the CDR3: TGTGCCAGCAGTGAACCTAGCGGGGGGGCCTACGAGCAGTACTTC.

The rearrangement links TRBV10-1 to TRBJ2-7; no clear D gene. Trimming left V 0 bases short and J 7 bases short, with 10 bases between. The CDR3 is 13 amino acids. The germline V gene has CDR1 WNHNN and CDR2 SYGVQD (reference sequence). The CDR3 DNA reads TGCGCCAGCAGTGAGTCGACTTTAGGAGAGCAGTACTTC. It translates to CASSESTLGEQYF.

The rearrangement uses TRBV7-3 and TRBJ2-2; D may be TRBD1 (5 bases). Germline loops: CDR1 SGHTA, CDR2 FQGTGA. V lost 0 bases to trimming and J lost 2 bases, with 10 bases between them. CDR3 length: 16 residues. The CDR3 sequence: CASSLTPTANTGELFF. The CDR3, as DNA: TGTGCCAGCAGCTTAACCCCGACAGCTAACACCGGGGAGCTGTTTTTT.

The genes are TRBV19 and TRBJ1-5; 7 bases align to TRBD1. Germline V gene data show CDR1 as LNHDA and CDR2 as SQIVND (reference sequence). The CDR3 has 15 residues. V lost 7 bases and J lost 1; bases outside the gene matches: 7. CDR3 amino acids: CASNPDRVSNQPQHF. The CDR3 DNA follows: TGTGCCAGTAACCCCGACAGGGTAAGCAATCAGCCCCAGCATTTT. The whole variable domain, remainder taken from reference TRBV19 and TRBJ1-5, is DGGITQSPKYLFRKEGQNVTLSCEQNLNHDAMYWYRQDPGQGLRLIYYSQIVNDFQKGDIAEGYSVSREKKESFPLTVTSAQKNPTAFYLCASNPDRVSNQPQHFGDGTRLSIL.

The chain couples TRBV5-4 to TRBJ2-6; no firm D call. Germline-derived CDR1 and CDR2 are SGHNT and YYREEE (reference sequence). V was clipped by 2 bases and J by 1 base, with 10 bases between them. This CDR3 is 16 amino acids long. CDR3 residues: CASSFKAVSGANVLTF. In nucleotides, the CDR3 is TGTGCCAGCAGCTTTAAGGCGGTGTCTGGGGCCAACGTCCTGACTTTC.

This chain uses TRBV4-3 with TRBJ1-1; TRBD1 might be the D (6 bases). CDR3 length: 16 residues. The V and J ends lost 4 bases and 0 bases respectively, with 15 bases between them. Germline V gene sequence: CDR1 LGHNA, CDR2 YSLEER. CDR3 nucleotides: TGCGCCAGCAGCCGCGGACAGTTAGAGGTGAACACTGAAGCTTTCTTT. It specifies CASSRGQLEVNTEAFF.

V is TRBV5-4 and J is TRBJ2-3, with D unclear. The germline V gene has CDR1 SGHNT and CDR2 YYREEE (reference sequence). V dropped 1 base and J dropped 1 base, with 7 bases sitting between them. This CDR3 contains 14 residues. The CDR3 bases are TGTGCCAGCAGCTTGCGCCGGGGCACAGATACGCAGTATTTT. As protein: CASSLRRGTDTQYF. Looking up the rest from reference TRBV5-4 and TRBJ2-3 gives the full variable domain: ETGVTQSPTHLIKTRGQQVTLRCSSQSGHNTVSWYQQALGQGPQFIFQYYREEENGRGNFPPRFSGLQFPNYSSELNVNALELDDSALYLCASSLRRGTDTQYFGPGTRLTVL.

The chain couples TRBV7-2 to TRBJ2-1, with 7 bases fitting TRBD2. Germline CDR1 SGHTA, CDR2 FQGNSA. V gave up 7 bases and J gave up 8 bases; unmatched junction bases: 11. The CDR3 totals 14 residues. The CDR3 region is CASTPSGGVDEQFF. CDR3 in DNA: TGTGCCAGCACCCCTAGCGGTGGGGTCGATGAGCAGTTCTTC.

V and J are TRBV4-3 and TRBJ2-7; 7 bases fit TRBD2. Trimming took 0 bases from V and 4 from J; bases not matched to a gene: 9. CDR3 length equals 16 residues. Germline V gene data show CDR1 as LGHNA and CDR2 as YSLEER. Written as DNA, the CDR3 is TGCGCCAGCAGCCAAGAATGGGGAGGGTCGGAATACGAGCAGTACTTC. This gives the protein CASSQEWGGSEYEQYF.

The chain links TRBV24-1 to TRBJ2-5; 7 nucleotides line up with TRBD1. CDR3 length equals 16 residues. From germline, CDR1 is KGHDR and CDR2 SFDVKD. V lost 1 base, J lost 5 bases, and 9 bases stayed unmatched. The CDR3 DNA reads as TGTGCCACCAGTGATTTCGCCGTAACAGGGGTCGAGACCCAGTACTTC. Translated: CATSDFAVTGVETQYF.

This clone was seen only a few times. The rearrangement uses TRBV30 and TRBJ2-3, with unresolved D. Germline CDR1 GTSNPN, CDR2 SVGIG (reference sequence). Trimming pared 0 bases from V and 6 bases from J, leaving 7 bases between. The CDR3 contains 12 residues. The CDR3 sequence is CAWSVRRDTQYF. DNA for the CDR3: TGTGCCTGGAGTGTACGCCGGGATACGCAGTATTTT. Full variable domain (outside the CDR3, taken from reference TRBV30 and TRBJ2-3): SQTIHQWPATLVQPVGSPLSLECTVEGTSNPNLYWYRQAAGRGLQLLFYSVGIGQISSEVPQNLSASRPQDRQFILSSKKLLLSDSGFYLCAWSVRRDTQYFGPGTRLTVL.

This sequence joins TRBV4-3 and TRBJ1-3; D is possibly TRBD1 (5 bases). Germline V gene data show CDR1 as LGHNA and CDR2 as YSLEER. The CDR3 covers 17 residues. The germline V and J ends were trimmed by 0 bases and 8 bases, with 20 bases remaining between them. CDR3 protein: CASSQDRADWEGDTIYF. As DNA, the CDR3 is TGCGCCAGCAGCCAAGATAGGGCCGACTGGGAAGGGGACACCATATATTTT.

This clone turned up a few times. The chain recombines TRBV6-1 with TRBJ1-5, with a possible D match to TRBD1 (5 bases). The CDR3 consists of 16 residues. The germline V gene encodes CDR1 MNHNS and CDR2 SASEGT. Trimming removed 3 bases from V and 7 bases from J, with 19 bases in between. The CDR3 DNA reads as TGTGCCAGCAGTGATGCGGGACGGGTTAATGGGCAGCCCCAGCATTTT. This gives the protein CASSDAGRVNGQPQHF.